These 23 T cell receptor beta chains were sequenced from one sample in a study of cytomegalovirus exposure and HLA in healthy donors. Profiled with immunoSEQ multiplex PCR; TCRdb holds only in-frame clones, not every one. The table lists just under 150,000 clones, 87% of them singletons. Sequencing input: PBMCs. The receptors derive from a man aged 18 to 30 in good health and CMV-seropositive.

The chain carries TRBV29-1 and TRBJ2-7; possibly TRBD2 for D (6 bases). The germline CDR1 and CDR2 sequences are SQVTM and ANQGSEA. V was cut by 2 bases and J by 5 bases, with 10 bases left in between. The CDR3 is 12 amino acids. CDR3 in amino acids: CSVEIGEDEQYF. CDR3 bases: TGCAGCGTTGAAATAGGGGAGGACGAGCAGTACTTC.

This chain uses TRBV5-1 with TRBJ2-1, with 9 nucleotides matching TRBD1. The V segment lost 0 bases and the J segment 7 bases; nucleotides outside the gene matches: 8. This CDR3 is 16 amino acids long. The germline V gene encodes CDR1 SGHRS and CDR2 YFSETQ. The CDR3 region has the DNA TGCGCCAGCAGCTTGGTCCCGGACAGGGGAGGTAATGAGCAGTTCTTC. It translates to CASSLVPDRGGNEQFF.

This sequence joins TRBV27 and TRBJ1-6; D is unclear. The CDR3 length is 14 residues. With 1 base removed from V and 8 bases from J, the gap between germline ends came to 9 bases. From germline, CDR1 is MNHEY and CDR2 SMNVEV (reference sequence). The CDR3 DNA reads as TGTGCCAGCAGTTTATATTTGAGCCATTCACCCCTCCACTTT. Translated, it gives CASSLYLSHSPLHF.

The chain links TRBV28 to TRBJ1-2, with D tentatively TRBD1 (6 bases). The CDR3 is 13 residues long. Trimming took 10 bases from V and 10 from J, leaving 22 bases between them. The V gene's germline CDR1 is MDHEN and CDR2 SYDVKM. CDR3 nucleotides: TGTGCCACTTTTGCGGACAGAGGAAATGTCTACACCTTC. Encoded protein: CATFADRGNVYTF.

This clone showed up just once. The V call is TRBV6-1, the J call TRBJ2-7; no clear D gene. Deletions cut 7 bases from V and 7 bases from J, with 20 bases between. Germline V gives CDR1 MNHNS, CDR2 SASEGT. This CDR3 is built from 14 residues. The CDR3 loop is CASIFGPGGPEQYF. The CDR3 bases are TGTGCCAGCATTTTTGGGCCAGGTGGTCCGGAGCAGTACTTC.

The V gene is TRBV7-8, the J gene TRBJ1-5, with TRBD1 matching over 9 bases. CDR1 is SGHVS and CDR2 is FQNEAQ in the germline V gene. The CDR3 is made up of 15 amino acids. With V trimmed by 1 base and J by 5 bases, 3 bases remained unmatched. The CDR3, as DNA: TGTGCCAGCAGCTTAGGACAGGGGGACCATCAGCCCCAGCATTTT. It yields the protein CASSLGQGDHQPQHF.

This chain connects TRBV11-3 to TRBJ2-2, with D possibly being TRBD2 (6 bases). V lost 5 bases and J lost 4, with 8 bases in between. Germline CDR1 and CDR2: SGHNT and YENEEA. The CDR3 is 13 residues long. The CDR3 region has the DNA TGTGCCAGCAGCAGCGGGCGCACCGGGGAGCTGTTTTTT. Translating gives CASSSGRTGELFF.

This chain uses TRBV30 with TRBJ1-1; 8 positions agree with TRBD1. The V segment lost 1 base and the J segment 9 bases; nucleotides outside the gene matches: 4. The CDR3 spans 12 residues. Germline V gene lookup returns CDR1 GTSNPN and CDR2 SVGIG (reference sequence). For the CDR3, the DNA is TGTGCCTGGAGTGGCTCAGGGGGCCAAGCTTTCTTT. It specifies CAWSGSGGQAFF.

This chain links TRBV30 with TRBJ1-4; D is unresolved. Per the germline V gene, CDR1 is GTSNPN and CDR2 is SVGIG (reference sequence). V gave up 1 base and J gave up 8 bases, with 11 bases separating them. The CDR3 extends over 13 amino acids. The CDR3 DNA is TGTGCCTGGAGTGCGGGATTCTGGGAAAAACTGTTTTTT. Its protein is CAWSAGFWEKLFF.

This chain links TRBV19 with TRBJ1-5, with D unclear. CDR1 and CDR2 (germline): LNHDA, SQIVND (reference sequence). CDR3 length: 15 amino acids. V lost 4 bases to trimming and J lost 0 bases, with 10 bases between them. The CDR3 DNA reads TGTGCCAGTAGTAGAGGCTCTTATAGCAATCAGCCCCAGCATTTT. Translating it yields CASSRGSYSNQPQHF.

The chain recombines TRBV6-1 with TRBJ1-2; 9 nucleotides match TRBD1. The V and J ends lost 3 bases and 5 bases, in that order; junction bases with no gene match: 1. The CDR3 contains 13 residues. The germline V gene encodes CDR1 MNHNS and CDR2 SASEGT. CDR3 protein: CASSEGQGYGYTF. The CDR3 bases are TGTGCCAGCAGTGAGGGACAGGGATATGGCTACACCTTC.

The chain recombines TRBV23-1 with TRBJ1-4; no definite D call. TRBV23-1 is designated an ORF whose function remains uncertain. This CDR3 has 15 residues. The V end lost 1 base, the J end lost 0 bases, and 6 bases lay between the germline ends. CDR3: CASSQFQATNEKLFF. DNA of the CDR3: TGCGCCAGCAGTCAATTTCAGGCAACTAATGAAAAACTGTTTTTT.

This sequence joins TRBV25-1 and TRBJ2-5; TRBD2 matches 16 bases. This CDR3 is 18 amino acids long. The V gene end was trimmed by 3 bases and the J gene end by 4 bases; junction bases not matched to a gene: 8. Germline V gene lookup returns CDR1 MGHDK and CDR2 SYGVNS. The DNA for the CDR3 is TGTGCCAGCAGTGACCCGGGACTAGCGGGAGGGCCGGGAGAGACCCAGTACTTC. This encodes CASSDPGLAGGPGETQYF. The full variable domain, its missing parts supplied by reference TRBV25-1 and TRBJ2-5, is EADIYQTPRYLVIGTGKKITLECSQTMGHDKMYWYQQDPGMELHLIHYSYGVNSTEKGDLSSESTVSRIRTEHFPLTLESARPSHTSQYLCASSDPGLAGGPGETQYFGPGTRLLVL.

The chain uses TRBV9 and TRBJ1-1, with 7 nucleotides matching TRBD1. The trim removed 3 bases at V and 4 bases at J, leaving 6 bases unmatched. The CDR3 totals 14 residues. Germline values: CDR1 SGDLS, CDR2 YYNGEE. The DNA for the CDR3 is TGTGCCAGCAGCGCCGCGACAGGGTCCACTGAAGCTTTCTTT. Residues: CASSAATGSTEAFF. Full variable domain (missing parts from reference TRBV9 and TRBJ1-1): DSGVTQTPKHLITATGQRVTLRCSPRSGDLSVYWYQQSLDQGLQFLIQYYNGEERAKGNILERFSAQQFPDLHSELNLSSLELGDSALYFCASSAATGSTEAFFGQGTRLTVV.

The rearrangement joins TRBV6-4 to TRBJ2-2, with D possibly matching TRBD1 (5 bases). Germline V gives CDR1 MRHNA, CDR2 SNTAGT. This CDR3 region has 14 residues. V lost 5 bases to trimming and J lost 3 bases, with 10 bases between them. The CDR3 region is CASSKQDDTGELFF. The CDR3 DNA is TGTGCCAGCAGTAAACAGGACGACACCGGGGAGCTGTTTTTT.

The V call is TRBV19, the J call TRBJ1-2, with 9 bases identical to TRBD1. Germline loops: CDR1 LNHDA, CDR2 SQIVND (reference sequence). The CDR3 is 13 amino acids. V was clipped by 11 bases and J by 7 bases; unmatched bases: 11. CDR3 protein: CASKGGQGPGYTF. In nucleotides, the CDR3 is TGTGCCTCCAAGGGGGGACAGGGACCTGGCTACACCTTC.

The rearrangement uses TRBV23-1 and TRBJ2-7, with TRBD1 matching over 9 bases. TRBV23-1 is known as an ORF, though its function is uncertain. Trimming cost V 1 base and J 5 bases; bases outside gene matches: 6. The length of the CDR3 is 15 residues. The CDR3 here is CASSQCYRGRHEQYF. The CDR3 region has the DNA TGCGCCAGCAGTCAATGCTACAGGGGGCGCCACGAGCAGTACTTC.

The CDR3 sequence is CAISRLAGVSDTQYF. In DNA form, the CDR3 reads TGTGCCATCAGTCGACTAGCGGGAGTTTCAGATACGCAGTATTTT. This chain joins TRBV10-3 and TRBJ2-3, with TRBD2 matching 12 bases. V dropped 5 bases and J dropped 4; count of bases not matched to a gene: 4. CDR1 and CDR2 from the germline V gene are ENHRY and SYGVKD. The CDR3 is made up of 15 amino acids.

On this clone: In the same sample, other DNA sequences code for this CDR3. V gene TRBV27 combines with J gene TRBJ1-5, with D possibly TRBD1 on 6 matching bases. Germline values: CDR1 MNHEY, CDR2 SMNVEV (reference sequence). This CDR3 comprises 14 residues. Trimming stripped 3 bases from V and 1 base from J, with 7 bases between. CDR3 amino acids: CASSLTGSNQPQHF. The CDR3 bases are TGTGCCAGCAGTTTGACAGGAAGCAATCAGCCCCAGCATTTT.

The CDR3 is CASSLGTSVNEQFF. CDR3 bases: TGCGCCAGCAGCTTGGGGACTAGCGTCAATGAGCAGTTCTTC. This chain connects TRBV5-1 to TRBJ2-1, with TRBD2 matching 9 bases. The germline V gene has CDR1 SGHRS and CDR2 YFSETQ. CDR3 length: 14 residues. V was clipped by 0 bases and J by 6 bases; unmatched bases: 1.

The chain is built from TRBV6-4 and TRBJ2-1; D is uncertain. Trimming stripped 2 bases from V and 8 bases from J, with 7 bases between. This CDR3 comprises 12 residues. Germline CDR1 and CDR2: MRHNA and SNTAGT. CDR3: CASSDGVDEQFF. The CDR3 DNA reads as TGTGCCAGCAGTGACGGAGTAGATGAGCAGTTCTTC.

In DNA, the CDR3 is TGTGCCAGCAGGACTGAGCGGGACATGAAGGGAGAGACCCAGTACTTC. This translates into CASRTERDMKGETQYF. This chain links TRBV7-2 with TRBJ2-5; tentative D call: TRBD2 (7 bases). The CDR3 loop spans 16 amino acids. V was clipped by 6 bases and J by 4 bases, with 21 bases between them. In germline, CDR1 is SGHTA, CDR2 FQGNSA.

Only a few counts were recorded for this clone. The chain uses TRBV6-1 and TRBJ1-2; no reliable D call. There are 13 residues in the CDR3. The V end was cut by 6 bases, the J end by 3 bases, with 11 bases between. The germline V gene encodes CDR1 MNHNS and CDR2 SASEGT. The CDR3 sequence is CASRSREDYGYTF. The CDR3 DNA follows: TGTGCCAGCAGGAGTCGGGAAGACTATGGCTACACCTTC.